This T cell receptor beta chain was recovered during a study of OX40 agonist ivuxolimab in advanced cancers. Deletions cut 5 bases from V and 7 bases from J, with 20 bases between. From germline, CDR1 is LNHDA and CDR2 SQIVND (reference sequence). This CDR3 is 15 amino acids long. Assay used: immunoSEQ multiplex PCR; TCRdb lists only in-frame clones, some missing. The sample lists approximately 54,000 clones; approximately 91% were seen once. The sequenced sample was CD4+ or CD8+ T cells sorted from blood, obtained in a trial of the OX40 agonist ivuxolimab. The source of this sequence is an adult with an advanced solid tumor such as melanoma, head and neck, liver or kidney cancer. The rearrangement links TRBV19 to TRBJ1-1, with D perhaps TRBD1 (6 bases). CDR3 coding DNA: TGTGCCAGTAGTCTCTTTTTTAGGGAAGGGGGTGAAGCTTTCTTT. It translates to CASSLFFREGGEAFF.